This TCR beta chain was recorded in a study of blood T cell repertoires in COVID-19. Across the study: PBMCs, B-cell-depleted T cells, or T cells were the source of the cDNA or gDNA that made up the material.

Profiled with immunoSEQ multiplex PCR; TCRdb holds only in-frame clones, not every one. The sample carries approximately 280,000 clones, about 89% recorded once. Trimming left V 1 base short and J 13 bases short, with 14 bases between. The CDR3 loop spans 12 amino acids. J is TRBJ2-7 and V is TRBV12-3 or TRBV12-4; D call uncertain. This receptor was obtained from a man between 40 and 49 years old with acute or convalescent COVID-19. Sequencing was performed on peripheral blood. The CDR3 sequence: CASSLGQRWIYF. DNA for the CDR3: TGTGCCAGCAGTTTAGGACAAAGGTGGATATACTTC.